The clone carrying this T cell receptor (beta chain) occurred a few times. Its antigen is not known. The sample comes from a study of T-cell reconstitution after alpha-beta-depleted transplantation in children. The CDR3 has 16 amino acids. Germline V gives CDR1 MNHEY, CDR2 SMNVEV (reference sequence). V was cut by 5 bases and J by 4 bases, with 20 bases left in between. Overall study results and limits: Some patients' high day-60 TCRbeta diversity was attributed to recipient cells surviving conditioning. About two months after transplant, alpha-beta T cells reportedly came from several hundred expanded graft clones. Among T cells one year after transplant, newly produced cells accounted for most counts and diversity.

It was with unique molecular identifiers that the TCRbeta library was prepared. MiXCR, run by TCRdb on the PCR reads, gives a single entry per CDR3 protein. The data show about 310,000 distinct CDR3 sequences, approximately 23% seen once. This sequence joins TRBV27 and TRBJ1-2; maybe TRBD1 (6 bases). The sequenced sample was PBMCs, mostly from graft donor cells, obtained 180 days after TCRalphabeta/CD19-depleted stem cell transplant. The TCR was taken from a male patient aged 5 to 17 who had a stem cell transplant for acute lymphoblastic leukemia, so the T cells may come from the graft donor. CDR3 amino acids: CASSDRQAESLYGYTF. CDR3 bases: TGTGCCAGCAGTGATAGACAGGCCGAATCTCTCTATGGCTACACCTTC.